These 32 T cell receptor beta chains originate from one sample sequenced in a study of response to subunit inactivated influenza vaccine. MiXCR, run by TCRdb on the RT-PCR reads, gives a single entry per CDR3 protein. This sample has about 500,000 distinct CDR3 sequences, with approximately 7.2% found just once. This specimen consisted of PBMCs from blood, obtained 23 to 25 months after vaccination. These receptors came from a man between 50 and 75 years old who received an inactivated influenza vaccine.

The V gene is TRBV25-1, the J gene TRBJ2-1; a possible D gene is TRBD2 (5 bases). CDR1 is MGHDK and CDR2 is SYGVNS in the germline V gene. V lost 6 bases and J 6 bases, leaving 12 bases between the germline ends. CDR3 length equals 13 residues. CDR3 in DNA: TGTGCCAGCAGAGAGACGGGGAGCAATGAGCAGTTCTTC. Translating it yields CASRETGSNEQFF. Based on the CDR3 plus reference TRBV25-1 and TRBJ2-1, the full variable domain is EADIYQTPRYLVIGTGKKITLECSQTMGHDKMYWYQQDPGMELHLIHYSYGVNSTEKGDLSSESTVSRIRTEHFPLTLESARPSHTSQYLCASRETGSNEQFFGPGTRLTVL.

This clonotype was seen many times. The chain carries TRBV29-1 and TRBJ1-1, with D possibly being TRBD1 (6 bases). The CDR3 totals 10 residues. V lost 4 bases, J lost 8 bases, and 8 bases lay in between. CDR1 SQVTM and CDR2 ANQGSEA come from the germline V gene. CDR3 residues: CSVVDSEAFF. The DNA for the CDR3 is TGCAGCGTTGTGGACAGCGAAGCTTTCTTT.

The chain couples TRBV20-1 to TRBJ1-5; TRBD1 matches 9 bases. J lost 7 bases, V lost 5 bases, and 12 bases had no gene match. The CDR3 is 15 amino acids. Germline assignment: CDR1 DFQATT and CDR2 SNEGSKA (reference sequence). The CDR3 reads CSAFEAGQGKQPQHF. The CDR3 DNA sequence: TGCAGTGCTTTCGAGGCGGGACAGGGAAAGCAGCCCCAGCATTTT.

The table lists this clonotype with a few counts. The rearrangement uses TRBV7-7 and TRBJ2-1; 7 bases are a match to TRBD2. The CDR3 totals 14 residues. Germline V CDR1 and CDR2: SSHAT, FNYEAQ (reference sequence). V lost 1 base to trimming and J lost 6 bases; unmatched junction nucleotides: 3. The CDR3 bases are TGTGCCAGCAGCTTAGGGACTAGTAGCAATGAGCAGTTCTTC. Translating it yields CASSLGTSSNEQFF.

The table lists this clonotype with a few counts. The rearrangement joins TRBV11-2 to TRBJ2-3; D call uncertain. Germline V gene sequence: CDR1 SGHAT, CDR2 FQNNGV. This CDR3 spans 16 amino acids. V was cut by 0 bases and J by 3 bases, with 13 bases left in between. In DNA form, the CDR3 reads TGTGCCAGCAGCTTAGATGAGACAAGAAGGACAGATACGCAGTATTTT. It translates to CASSLDETRRTDTQYF.

There are a few counts of this clonotype. This sequence joins TRBV7-6 and TRBJ2-5; the match to TRBD2 covers 7 bases. The CDR3 extends over 14 amino acids. The V gene end was trimmed by 5 bases and the J gene end by 5 bases; junction bases not matched to a gene: 8. The germline V gene encodes CDR1 SGHVS and CDR2 FNYEAQ. The CDR3 loop is CASSLTSRAETQYF. CDR3 sequence (DNA): TGTGCCAGCAGCCTGACTAGCCGTGCCGAGACCCAGTACTTC. Full variable domain (missing parts from reference TRBV7-6 and TRBJ2-5): GAGVSQSPRYKVTKRGQDVALRCDPISGHVSLYWYRQALGQGPEFLTYFNYEAQQDKSGLPNDRFSAERPEGSISTLTIQRTEQRDSAMYRCASSLTSRAETQYFGPGTRLLVL.

The CDR3 sequence: CAIAWGGTLEDTQYF. Here the CDR3 DNA reads TGTGCCATCGCCTGGGGAGGGACATTGGAAGATACGCAGTATTTT. This rearrangement joins TRBV10-3 to TRBJ2-3; maybe TRBD2 (7 bases). Germline-derived CDR1 and CDR2 are ENHRY and SYGVKD. V shed 8 bases and J shed 5 bases, with 20 bases lying between them. The CDR3 is made up of 15 amino acids.

The V call is TRBV29-1, the J call TRBJ1-1; possible D gene TRBD1, 5 bases. V lost 7 bases and J 1 base, leaving 10 bases between the germline ends. The CDR3 spans 12 residues. In germline, CDR1 is SQVTM, CDR2 ANQGSEA. In DNA, the CDR3 is TGCAGCGCCGATCAGGGGAACACTGAAGCTTTCTTT. As protein: CSADQGNTEAFF.

This clonotype occurred many times. The genes are TRBV11-2 and TRBJ2-5; 8 nucleotides align to TRBD1. The CDR3 covers 15 residues. The J segment lost 4 bases and the V segment lost 2 bases, leaving 6 bases of the junction unmatched. Germline V CDR1 and CDR2: SGHAT, FQNNGV. The DNA for the CDR3 is TGTGCCAGCAGCTTATCAACAGGGGGGTCAGAGACCCAGTACTTC. Translating gives CASSLSTGGSETQYF.

This clonotype turned up a few times. The chain has TRBV11-2 and TRBJ1-3; D perhaps matches TRBD1 (6 bases). Germline V lookup: CDR1 SGHAT, CDR2 FQNNGV. The V gene lost 2 bases and the J gene lost 3 bases, with 23 bases spanning the gap. The CDR3 is made up of 19 amino acids. The CDR3 sequence: CASSLFLRGRRGVGNTIYF. The DNA for the CDR3 is TGTGCCAGCAGCTTATTTCTCCGGGGGCGGAGGGGCGTTGGAAACACCATATATTTT.

In this sample, this clonotype turned up a few times. The chain links TRBV3-1 to TRBJ2-3, with D perhaps TRBD2 (6 bases). Germline CDR1 and CDR2: LGHDT and YNNKEL (reference sequence). Trimming removed 1 base from V and 0 bases from J, with 8 bases in between. The CDR3 has 15 amino acids. The CDR3 region is CASSQGDFSTDTQYF. CDR3 bases: TGTGCCAGCAGCCAAGGGGACTTTAGCACAGATACGCAGTATTTT.

This clonotype was observed a handful of times. The chain joins TRBV5-4 to TRBJ2-1, with a weak D call TRBD2 (6 bases). The CDR3 totals 15 residues. Trimming left V 4 bases short and J 2 bases short, with 13 bases between. Germline V gene lookup returns CDR1 SGHNT and CDR2 YYREEE (reference sequence). Here the CDR3 DNA reads TGTGCCAGCAGCACTGGCGGGAACACCTACAATGAGCAGTTCTTC. Translation gives CASSTGGNTYNEQFF.

J is TRBJ2-3 and V is TRBV4-3, with D perhaps matching TRBD1 (5 bases). This CDR3 has 16 residues. CDR1 is LGHNA, CDR2 YSLEER, per germline. Trimming cost V 0 bases and J 0 bases, with 10 bases left between them. CDR3 sequence: CASSQDQGFSTDTQYF. The CDR3 nucleotides read TGCGCCAGCAGCCAAGATCAGGGATTTAGCACAGATACGCAGTATTTT.

This clonotype was detected only a few times. The CDR3 protein is CASTKTGVNTEAFF. CDR3 coding DNA: TGTGCCAGCACCAAGACAGGGGTTAACACTGAAGCTTTCTTT. The chain uses TRBV28 and TRBJ1-1; 8 bases match TRBD1. V lost 7 bases to trimming and J lost 2 bases; unmatched junction nucleotides: 6. This CDR3 region has 14 residues. The germline gives CDR1 MDHEN, CDR2 SYDVKM.

This clonotype appeared many times. The chain couples TRBV12-3 or TRBV12-4 to TRBJ2-1; 7 bases are shared with TRBD1. V was pared by 7 bases and J by 9 bases, with 18 bases of the junction left unmatched. The CDR3 is 16 amino acids. CDR3 nucleotide sequence: TGTGCCAGCACCAATTACCGTCGTGACAGGGCTGGTGAGCAGTTCTTC. It is translated as CASTNYRRDRAGEQFF.

There are many counts of this clonotype. V gene TRBV12-3 or TRBV12-4 combines with J gene TRBJ2-7, with TRBD1 matching over 11 bases. CDR3 length: 15 residues. Losses at the gene ends were 5 bases for V and 5 bases for J; bases not matched to a gene: 8. The CDR3 is CASSLYGQGANEQYF. CDR3 nucleotide sequence: TGTGCCAGCAGTCTATACGGACAGGGGGCAAACGAGCAGTACTTC.

The sample holds many counts of this clonotype. The CDR3 coding sequence is TGCAGTGCTAGACCTAGCGGGGAGAACACCGGGGAGCTGTTTTTT. This gives the protein CSARPSGENTGELFF. This chain joins TRBV20-1 and TRBJ2-2; 9 nucleotides agree with TRBD2. The germline V gene encodes CDR1 DFQATT and CDR2 SNEGSKA (reference sequence). The length of the CDR3 is 15 residues. Trimming at V came to 2 bases and at J to 1 base, leaving 2 bases not matched to a gene.

This clonotype was counted only a few times. The chain recombines TRBV24-1 with TRBJ2-6; D is unresolved. V was pared by 4 bases and J by 3 bases, with 9 bases between. CDR1 and CDR2 from the germline V gene are KGHDR and SFDVKD. This CDR3 spans 15 amino acids. DNA for the CDR3: TGTGCCACCAGTGACCCTTCTGGTGGGGCCAACGTCCTGACTTTC. Protein sequence: CATSDPSGGANVLTF.

The rearrangement links TRBV14 to TRBJ1-2; no clear D. In germline, CDR1 is SGHDN, CDR2 FVKESK. The CDR3 sequence is 14 residues long. Trimming took 3 bases from V and 0 from J, leaving 8 bases between them. The CDR3 nucleotides read TGTGCCAGCAGCCATCTTAATTCTAACTATGGCTACACCTTC. Its translation: CASSHLNSNYGYTF.

This clonotype appeared a few times. The rearrangement joins TRBV9 to TRBJ2-5; D is unclear. CDR1 is SGDLS and CDR2 is YYNGEE in the germline V gene. CDR3 length equals 13 residues. Trimming cost V 2 bases and J 5 bases, with 10 bases left between them. The CDR3 region has the DNA TGTGCCAGCAGCGTTCATATCGGGGAGACCCAGTACTTC. The encoded protein is CASSVHIGETQYF.

This clonotype was observed a handful of times. CDR3 coding DNA: TGCAGTGCTAGAGATCTTCGGCAGCAAGAGACCCAGTACTTC. Its translation is CSARDLRQQETQYF. The chain joins TRBV20-1 to TRBJ2-5, with D unresolved. The CDR3 loop spans 14 amino acids. The germline V gene has CDR1 DFQATT and CDR2 SNEGSKA (reference sequence). Trimming took off 0 bases at V and 2 bases at J, with 10 bases between the two ends.

This clonotype was seen many times. The chain joins TRBV5-3 to TRBJ2-7; 7 bases agree with TRBD2. TRBV5-3 is sorted into the ORF group, with uncertain function. The CDR3 loop spans 16 amino acids. V lost 5 bases and J lost 4; bases outside the gene matches: 15. The CDR3 loop is CARRPAFYGRQYEQYF. The CDR3 coding sequence is TGTGCCAGAAGACCCGCCTTTTACGGGAGGCAATACGAGCAGTACTTC.

This chain connects TRBV5-1 to TRBJ1-2; 9 nucleotides agree with TRBD1. The V gene end was trimmed by 4 bases and the J gene end by 8 bases; junction bases not matched to a gene: 12. The CDR3 has 15 residues. Germline V gene lookup returns CDR1 SGHRS and CDR2 YFSETQ. CDR3 in amino acids: CASSPDGTGSGGYTF. Written as DNA, the CDR3 is TGCGCCAGCAGCCCGGACGGGACAGGGTCTGGCGGCTACACCTTC.

The V gene is TRBV10-3, the J gene TRBJ2-2; 12 nucleotides align to TRBD2. The V gene's germline CDR1 is ENHRY and CDR2 SYGVKD. The CDR3 covers 16 residues. Trimming removed 6 bases from V and 1 base from J; junction bases left unmatched: 3. The CDR3 DNA sequence: TGTGCCATCAGGACTAGCGGGAGACGGAACACCGGGGAGCTGTTTTTT. It specifies CAIRTSGRRNTGELFF.

V and J are TRBV6-2 or TRBV6-3 and TRBJ2-3; 10 bases are a match to TRBD1. The CDR3 spans 16 residues. Unmatched junction bases numbered 5, after V lost 4 bases and J lost 1 base. The germline V gene encodes CDR1 MNHEY and CDR2 SVGEGT. CDR3 amino acids: CASSFRGTGGTDTQYF. The CDR3 bases are TGTGCCAGCAGTTTTCGAGGGACAGGGGGCACAGATACGCAGTATTTT.

This clonotype was seen repeatedly, ten times or more. DNA of the CDR3: TGTGCCAGCAGTCCGGGACAGTTTAGGTCTTACGAGCAGTACTTC. This sequence encodes CASSPGQFRSYEQYF. This sequence joins TRBV28 and TRBJ2-7; TRBD1 aligns across 7 bases. The ends lost 5 bases at V and 4 bases at J; junction bases unmatched: 11. The germline gives CDR1 MDHEN, CDR2 SYDVKM. The CDR3 covers 15 residues.

This clonotype has at least ten counts. The chain combines TRBV29-1 with TRBJ1-2; 8 bases agree with TRBD1. Germline V gene sequence: CDR1 SQVTM, CDR2 ANQGSEA. J was trimmed by 8 bases and V by 2 bases; bases with no gene match: 10. The CDR3 spans 14 residues. The CDR3 coding sequence is TGCAGCGTTGAACCGACAGGGGCGCCGGGCGGCTACACCTTC. Translating gives CSVEPTGAPGGYTF.

This clonotype was found many times. The CDR3 region is CASSSTGGAGANVLTF. The CDR3, as DNA: TGTGCCAGCAGCTCGACAGGGGGAGCCGGGGCCAACGTCCTGACTTTC. The J gene is TRBJ2-6, the V gene TRBV5-5, with TRBD1 matching over 9 bases. CDR3 length equals 16 residues. Germline V gene data show CDR1 as SGHKS and CDR2 as YYEKEE (reference sequence). V lost 3 bases and J lost 4; bases outside the gene matches: 5.

Many counts were recorded for this clonotype. V gene TRBV12-3 or TRBV12-4 combines with J gene TRBJ1-5, with D unclear. This CDR3 is built from 14 residues. The V gene lost 6 bases and the J gene lost 2 bases, with 11 bases spanning the gap. The CDR3 loop reads CASSRFGGNQPQHF. The CDR3 coding sequence is TGTGCCAGCAGCCGGTTCGGGGGCAATCAGCCCCAGCATTTT.

This clonotype was seen more than once but under ten times. The genes are TRBV5-1 and TRBJ2-1; 9 nucleotides agree with TRBD1. Germline lookup yields CDR1 SGHRS and CDR2 YFSETQ. This CDR3 is built from 16 residues. J was trimmed by 0 bases and V by 4 bases; bases with no gene match: 5. The CDR3 bases are TGCGCCAGCAGCAGGGACAGGGCGAGCTCCTACAATGAGCAGTTCTTC. It codes for CASSRDRASSYNEQFF. Variable domain in full (rest from reference TRBV5-1 and TRBJ2-1): KAGVTQTPRYLIKTRGQQVTLSCSPISGHRSVSWYQQTPGQGLQFLFEYFSETQRNKGNFPGRFSGRQFSNSRSEMNVSTLELGDSALYLCASSRDRASSYNEQFFGPGTRLTVL.

This chain uses TRBV19 with TRBJ2-3; D not resolved. The ends were cut back, 6 bases at V and 0 bases at J, with 10 bases in the middle. Germline assignment: CDR1 LNHDA and CDR2 SQIVND (reference sequence). The CDR3 sequence is 14 residues long. This CDR3 reads CASRDGPSTDTQYF. The CDR3 DNA sequence: TGTGCCAGTAGGGATGGACCTAGCACAGATACGCAGTATTTT.

This clonotype was seen repeatedly, ten times or more. The V and J genes are TRBV4-2 and TRBJ2-2, with unresolved D. Germline V gene data show CDR1 as LGHNA and CDR2 as YNFKEQ. There are 16 residues in the CDR3. V lost 0 bases and J lost 6, with 14 bases in between. CDR3 in amino acids: CASSQEVWGRAGELFF. Written as DNA, the CDR3 is TGTGCCAGCAGCCAAGAAGTCTGGGGTCGGGCCGGGGAGCTGTTTTTT.